This TCR beta chain was sequenced in a study of blood T cell repertoires in COVID-19. Study context: Spain, Italy and the United States supplied samples that represented acute and convalescent COVID-19. Sample material is recorded as cDNA or gDNA derived from T cells, B-cell-depleted T cells, or PBMCs.

Germline lookup yields CDR1 SGHRS and CDR2 YFSETQ. Trimming took 0 bases from V and 6 from J; bases not matched to a gene: 4. The CDR3 totals 16 residues. In the authors' workflow: Nucleated cell counts were estimated from reference gene primer amplification. Only in-frame clones appear in the TCRdb table, and some are missing; sequencing was by immunoSEQ multiplex PCR. V and J calls plus clone size are reproduced from that table; the DNA served to infer D and trimming. This table holds 150,000 to 200,000 clones, roughly 89% found once. The V and J genes are TRBV5-1 and TRBJ2-1; 12 nucleotides agree with TRBD2. The sequence came from a woman aged 45-60 years with acute or convalescent COVID-19. The sequencing sample was made of peripheral blood. The CDR3 loop is CASSLALAGGSNEQFF. The CDR3 DNA sequence: TGCGCCAGCAGCTTGGCTCTAGCGGGAGGGAGCAATGAGCAGTTCTTC.